A selection of T cell receptor beta chains follows, all from one sample in a study of T-cell reconstitution after alpha-beta-depleted transplantation in children. A single record per CDR3 protein comes from TCRdb applying MiXCR to the PCR reads. The top ten clones hold less than 6.5% of a sample with 490,000 or so distinct CDR3 sequences, around an eighth of them seen once. The sample here was PBMCs from the stem cell graft donor, taken from the stem cell graft. These TCRs come from a human donor who donated a stem cell graft to a child with combined immunodeficiency. CDR3s include the opening cysteine and the closing phenylalanine or tryptophan. D genes are given only for firm matches. Size tells how often a clone was seen (once, few, many) or the class of an expanded clone, and some rows leave it out.

j_call: TRBJ2-1
d_call: TRBD2
clone_size: NA
v_call: TRBV9
cdr3_aa: CASSAGYSGRSNEQFF
cdr3_nt: TGTGCCAGCAGCGCCGGGTATAGCGGGAGGAGTAATGAGCAGTTCTTC

j_call: TRBJ2-1
d_call: NA
clone_size: many
v_call: TRBV5-6
cdr3_aa: CASSLGWAFEREQFF
cdr3_nt: TGTGCCAGCAGCTTGGGGTGGGCGTTCGAGCGGGAGCAGTTCTTC

j_call: TRBJ2-3
d_call: TRBD2
clone_size: few
v_call: TRBV5-1
cdr3_aa: CASSLLGRGGSADTQYF
cdr3_nt: TGCGCCAGCAGCTTGTTGGGGCGGGGGGGCAGCGCTGATACGCAGTATTTT

j_call: TRBJ2-2
d_call: NA
clone_size: few
v_call: TRBV27
cdr3_aa: CASSLRQSRGTGELFF
cdr3_nt: TGTGCCAGCAGTTTACGACAGTCACGCGGCACCGGGGAGCTGTTTTTT

j_call: TRBJ2-1
d_call: TRBD2
clone_size: few
v_call: TRBV5-1
cdr3_aa: CASSIILAGGPNEQFF
cdr3_nt: TGCGCCAGCAGCATCATACTAGCGGGAGGGCCAAATGAGCAGTTCTTC

j_call: TRBJ1-4
d_call: TRBD1
clone_size: NA
v_call: TRBV6-1
cdr3_aa: CASSYRGDRGEKLFF
cdr3_nt: TGTGCCAGCTCCTACCGAGGGGACAGGGGTGAAAAACTGTTTTTT

j_call: TRBJ2-7
d_call: TRBD2
clone_size: many
v_call: TRBV28
cdr3_aa: CASSGLAYTYEQYF
cdr3_nt: TGTGCCAGCAGCGGACTAGCGTACACCTACGAGCAGTACTTC

j_call: TRBJ2-1
d_call: TRBD2
clone_size: NA
v_call: TRBV29-1
cdr3_aa: CSVEGGGSSYNEQFF
cdr3_nt: TGCAGCGTTGAAGGGGGAGGGAGCTCCTACAATGAGCAGTTCTTC

j_call: TRBJ2-3
d_call: TRBD1
clone_size: few
v_call: TRBV29-1
cdr3_aa: CSVSGQGRSNLSTDTQYF
cdr3_nt: TGCAGCGTTTCTGGACAGGGCAGATCTAATCTTAGCACAGATACGCAGTATTTT

j_call: TRBJ2-2
d_call: NA
clone_size: NA
v_call: TRBV4-3
cdr3_aa: CASSQDWLNGELFF
cdr3_nt: TGCGCCAGCAGCCAAGATTGGCTAAATGGGGAGCTGTTTTTT

j_call: TRBJ2-1
d_call: TRBD2
clone_size: many
v_call: TRBV4-3
cdr3_aa: CASSQKREVYNEQFF
cdr3_nt: TGCGCCAGCAGCCAAAAGCGGGAGGTCTACAATGAGCAGTTCTTC

j_call: TRBJ2-6
d_call: TRBD1
clone_size: many
v_call: TRBV28
cdr3_aa: CASSLTTGFGANVLTF
cdr3_nt: TGTGCCAGCAGTTTAACGACAGGGTTTGGGGCCAACGTCCTGACTTTC

j_call: TRBJ1-1
d_call: NA
clone_size: NA
v_call: TRBV7-9
cdr3_aa: CASSLIGDEAFF
cdr3_nt: TGTGCCAGCAGCTTAATAGGTGATGAAGCTTTCTTT

j_call: TRBJ2-7
d_call: TRBD2
clone_size: NA
v_call: TRBV7-9
cdr3_aa: CASRPIQERELVEQYF
cdr3_nt: TGTGCCAGCAGACCGATCCAGGAGCGGGAGCTTGTCGAGCAGTACTTC